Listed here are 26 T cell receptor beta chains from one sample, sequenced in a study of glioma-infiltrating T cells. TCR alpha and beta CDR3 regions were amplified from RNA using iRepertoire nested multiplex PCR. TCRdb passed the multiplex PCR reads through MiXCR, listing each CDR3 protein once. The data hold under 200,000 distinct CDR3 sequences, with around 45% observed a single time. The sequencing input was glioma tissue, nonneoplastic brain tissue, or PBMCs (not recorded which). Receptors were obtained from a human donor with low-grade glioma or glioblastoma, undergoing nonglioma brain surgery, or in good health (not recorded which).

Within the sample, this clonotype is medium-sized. Here the CDR3 reads CSASLGSKRGNEQYF. In DNA, the CDR3 is TGCAGTGCTAGCTTAGGTTCGAAGCGGGGGAACGAGCAGTACTTC. The chain uses TRBV20-1 and TRBJ2-7; 8 nucleotides line up with TRBD2. J was trimmed by 5 bases and V by 3 bases; bases with no gene match: 12. CDR1 is DFQATT, CDR2 SNEGSKA, per germline (reference sequence). The CDR3 sequence is 15 residues long.

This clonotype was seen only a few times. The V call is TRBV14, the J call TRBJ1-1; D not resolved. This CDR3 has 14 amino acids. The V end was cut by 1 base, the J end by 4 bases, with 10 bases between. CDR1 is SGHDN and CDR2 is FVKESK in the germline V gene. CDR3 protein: CASSQAGSGTEAFF. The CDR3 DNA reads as TGTGCCAGCAGCCAAGCAGGCAGTGGCACTGAAGCTTTCTTT.

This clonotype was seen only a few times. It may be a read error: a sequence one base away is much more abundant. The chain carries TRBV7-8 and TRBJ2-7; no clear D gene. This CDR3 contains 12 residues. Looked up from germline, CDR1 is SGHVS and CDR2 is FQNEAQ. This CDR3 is CASSLGLYDQYF. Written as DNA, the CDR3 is TGTGCCAGCAGCTTGGGGTTGTACGATCAGTACTTC.

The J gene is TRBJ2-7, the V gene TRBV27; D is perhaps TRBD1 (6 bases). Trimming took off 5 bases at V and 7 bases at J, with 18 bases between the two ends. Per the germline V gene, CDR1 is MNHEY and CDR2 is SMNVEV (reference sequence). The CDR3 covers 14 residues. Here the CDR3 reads CASSPGTRGTEQYF. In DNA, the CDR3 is TGTGCCAGCAGTCCCGGGACAAGGGGCACGGAGCAGTACTTC.

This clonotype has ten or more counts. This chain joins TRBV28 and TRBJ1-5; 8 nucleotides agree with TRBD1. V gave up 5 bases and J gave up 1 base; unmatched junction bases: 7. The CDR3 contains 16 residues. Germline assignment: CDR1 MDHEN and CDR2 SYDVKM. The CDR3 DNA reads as TGTGCCAGCAGTCCAGGACAGGGATCGAGCAATCAGCCCCAGCATTTT. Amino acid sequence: CASSPGQGSSNQPQHF.

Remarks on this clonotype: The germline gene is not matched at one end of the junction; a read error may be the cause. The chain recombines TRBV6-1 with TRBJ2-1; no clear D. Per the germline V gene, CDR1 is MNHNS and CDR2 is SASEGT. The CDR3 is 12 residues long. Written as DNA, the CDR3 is TGTGCCAGCGCCCTCTCCCACAATGAGCAGCTCTTC. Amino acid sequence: CASALSHNEQLF.

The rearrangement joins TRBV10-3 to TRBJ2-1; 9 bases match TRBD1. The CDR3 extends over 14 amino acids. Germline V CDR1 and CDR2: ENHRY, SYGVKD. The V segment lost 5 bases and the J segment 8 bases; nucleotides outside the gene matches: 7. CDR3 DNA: TGTGCCATCAGTTGGACAGGGGCGAGGGATGAGCAGTTCTTC. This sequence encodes CAISWTGARDEQFF.

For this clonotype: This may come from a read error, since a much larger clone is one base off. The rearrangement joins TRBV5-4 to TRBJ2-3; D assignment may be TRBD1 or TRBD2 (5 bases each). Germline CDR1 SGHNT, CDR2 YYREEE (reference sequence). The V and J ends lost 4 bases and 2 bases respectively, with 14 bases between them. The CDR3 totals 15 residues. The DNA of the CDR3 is TGTGCCAGCAGCATACTAGAGGGGTTCACAGATACGCAGTATTTT. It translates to CASSILEGFTDTQYF. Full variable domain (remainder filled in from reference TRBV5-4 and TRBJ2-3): ETGVTQSPTHLIKTRGQQVTLRCSSQSGHNTVSWYQQALGQGPQFIFQYYREEENGRGNFPPRFSGLQFPNYSSELNVNALELDDSALYLCASSILEGFTDTQYFGPGTRLTVL.

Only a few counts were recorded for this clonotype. This CDR3 reads CATSDPRGGPNQPQHF. The DNA for the CDR3 is TGTGCCACCAGTGATCCCCGCGGGGGACCGAATCAGCCCCAGCATTTT. This chain links TRBV24-1 with TRBJ1-5, with a weak D call TRBD1 (5 bases). The ends were cut back, 3 bases at V and 4 bases at J, with 15 bases in the middle. Germline values: CDR1 KGHDR, CDR2 SFDVKD. This CDR3 contains 16 residues.

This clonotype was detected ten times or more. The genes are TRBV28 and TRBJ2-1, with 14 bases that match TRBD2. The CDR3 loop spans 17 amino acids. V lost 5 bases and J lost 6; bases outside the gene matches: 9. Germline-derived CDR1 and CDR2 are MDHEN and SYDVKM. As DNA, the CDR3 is TGTGCCAGCAGTCGCCCTGGACTAGCGGGAGGAGGCAATGAGCAGTTCTTC. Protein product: CASSRPGLAGGGNEQFF.

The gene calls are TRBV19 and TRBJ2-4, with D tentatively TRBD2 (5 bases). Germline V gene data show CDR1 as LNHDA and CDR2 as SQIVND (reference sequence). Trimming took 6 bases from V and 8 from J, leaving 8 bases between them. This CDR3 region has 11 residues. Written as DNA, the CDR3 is TGTGCCAGTAGAACCGGGGACATTCAGTACTTC. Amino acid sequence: CASRTGDIQYF.

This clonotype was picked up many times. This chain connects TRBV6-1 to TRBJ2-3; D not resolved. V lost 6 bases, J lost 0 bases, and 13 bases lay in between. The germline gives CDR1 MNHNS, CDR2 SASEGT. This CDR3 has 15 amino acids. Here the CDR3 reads CASSPDGRSTDTQYF. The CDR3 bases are TGTGCCAGCAGCCCGGACGGAAGAAGCACAGATACGCAGTATTTT.

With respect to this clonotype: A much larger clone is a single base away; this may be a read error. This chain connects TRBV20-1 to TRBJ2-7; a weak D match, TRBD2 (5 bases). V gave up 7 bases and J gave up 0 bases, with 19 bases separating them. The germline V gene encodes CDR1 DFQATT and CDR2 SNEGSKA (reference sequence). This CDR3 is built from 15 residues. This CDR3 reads CSDSPAGQSSYEQYF. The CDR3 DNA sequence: TGCAGTGATTCCCCGGCGGGTCAGAGCTCCTACGAGCAGTACTTC.

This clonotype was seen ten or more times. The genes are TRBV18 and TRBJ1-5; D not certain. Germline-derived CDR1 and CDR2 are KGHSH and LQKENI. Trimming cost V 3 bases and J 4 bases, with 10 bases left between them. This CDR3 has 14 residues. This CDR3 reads CASSPETSNQPQHF. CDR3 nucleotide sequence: TGTGCCAGCTCACCGGAGACAAGTAATCAGCCCCAGCATTTT.

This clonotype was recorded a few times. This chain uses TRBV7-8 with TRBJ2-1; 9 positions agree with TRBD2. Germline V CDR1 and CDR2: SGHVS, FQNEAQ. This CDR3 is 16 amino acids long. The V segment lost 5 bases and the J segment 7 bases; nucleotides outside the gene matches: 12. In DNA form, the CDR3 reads TGTGCCAGCAGCCCATGGGGCGGGAGGGCCTCGAATGAGCAGTTCTTC. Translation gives CASSPWGGRASNEQFF.

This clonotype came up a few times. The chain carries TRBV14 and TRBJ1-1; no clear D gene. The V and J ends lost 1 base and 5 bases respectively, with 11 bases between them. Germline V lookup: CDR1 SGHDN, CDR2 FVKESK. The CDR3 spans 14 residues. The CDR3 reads CASSQVPDRTEAFF. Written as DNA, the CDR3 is TGTGCCAGCAGCCAAGTCCCGGATCGGACTGAAGCTTTCTTT.

This CDR3 is CASSLSEGATNTQYF. CDR3 sequence (DNA): TGTGCCAGCAGCTTAAGTGAGGGAGCGACCAATACGCAGTATTTT. The rearrangement uses TRBV7-2 and TRBJ2-3, with D possibly matching TRBD2 (5 bases). This CDR3 has 15 residues. Germline V gene lookup returns CDR1 SGHTA and CDR2 FQGNSA. V lost 2 bases to trimming and J lost 7 bases, with 16 bases between them.

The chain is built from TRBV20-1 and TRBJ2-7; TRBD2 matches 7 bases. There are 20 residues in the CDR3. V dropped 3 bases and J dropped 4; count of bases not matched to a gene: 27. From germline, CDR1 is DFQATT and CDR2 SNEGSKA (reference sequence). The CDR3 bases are TGCAGTGCTAGTCGCCCCACAGCAATCCCCGGGAGGTGCGCTGGATACGAGCAGTACTTC. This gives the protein CSASRPTAIPGRCAGYEQYF.

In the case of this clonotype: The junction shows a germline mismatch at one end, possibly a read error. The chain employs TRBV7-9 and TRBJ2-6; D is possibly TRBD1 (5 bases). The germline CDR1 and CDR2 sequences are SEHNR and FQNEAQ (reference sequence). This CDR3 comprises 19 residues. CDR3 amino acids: CASSASKQIYRSGANFLTF. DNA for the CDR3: TGTGCCAGCAGCGCCTCTAAGCAGATTTACCGCTCTGGGGCCAACTTCCTGACTTTC.

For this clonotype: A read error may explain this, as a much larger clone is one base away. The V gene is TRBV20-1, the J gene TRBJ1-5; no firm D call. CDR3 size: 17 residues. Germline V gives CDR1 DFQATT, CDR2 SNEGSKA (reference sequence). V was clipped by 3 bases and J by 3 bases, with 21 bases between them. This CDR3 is CSASLLGKRVDNQPQHF. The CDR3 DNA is TGCAGTGCTAGCTTACTTGGAAAAAGGGTTGACAATCAGCCCCAGCATTTT.

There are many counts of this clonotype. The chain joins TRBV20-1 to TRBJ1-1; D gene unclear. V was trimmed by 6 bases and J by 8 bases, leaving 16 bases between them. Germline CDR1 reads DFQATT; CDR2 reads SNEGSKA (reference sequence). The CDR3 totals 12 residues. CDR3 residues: CSAPSPFREAFF. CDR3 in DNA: TGCAGTGCCCCTTCCCCGTTCAGGGAAGCTTTCTTT.

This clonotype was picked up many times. DNA of the CDR3: TGTGCCAGCAGTGGACTAGCGGTCTCTGGGGCCAACGTCCTGACTTTC. It is translated as CASSGLAVSGANVLTF. The gene calls are TRBV27 and TRBJ2-6; TRBD2 matches 10 bases. V lost 5 bases, J lost 0 bases, and 1 base stayed unmatched. Germline lookup yields CDR1 MNHEY and CDR2 SMNVEV (reference sequence). CDR3 length equals 16 residues. Complete variable domain (other parts from reference TRBV27 and TRBJ2-6): EAQVTQNPRYLITVTGKKLTVTCSQNMNHEYMSWYRQDPGLGLRQIYYSMNVEVTDKGDVPEGYKVSRKEKRNFPLILESPSPNQTSLYFCASSGLAVSGANVLTFGAGSRLTVL.

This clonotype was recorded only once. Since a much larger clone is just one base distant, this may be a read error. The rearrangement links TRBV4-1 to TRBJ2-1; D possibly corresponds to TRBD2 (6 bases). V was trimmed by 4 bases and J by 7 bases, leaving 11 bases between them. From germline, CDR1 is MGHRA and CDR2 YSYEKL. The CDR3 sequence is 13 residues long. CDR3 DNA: TGCGCCAGCAGCCGGCTAGCGCATAATGAGCAGTTCTTC. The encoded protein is CASSRLAHNEQFF.

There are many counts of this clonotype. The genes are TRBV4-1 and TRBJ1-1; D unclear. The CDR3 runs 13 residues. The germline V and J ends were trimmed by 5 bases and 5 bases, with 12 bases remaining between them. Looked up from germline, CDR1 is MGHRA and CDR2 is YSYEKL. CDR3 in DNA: TGCGCCAGCAGCTTCCAAGGGAGTACTGAAGCTTTCTTT. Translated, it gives CASSFQGSTEAFF.

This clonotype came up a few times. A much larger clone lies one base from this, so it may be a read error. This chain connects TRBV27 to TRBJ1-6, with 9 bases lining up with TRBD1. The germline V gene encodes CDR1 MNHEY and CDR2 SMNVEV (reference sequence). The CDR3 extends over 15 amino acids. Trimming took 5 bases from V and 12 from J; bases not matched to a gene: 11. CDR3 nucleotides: TGTGCCAGCAGTACCCAACAGGGGGCGACGGGACCCCTCCACTTT. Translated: CASSTQQGATGPLHF.

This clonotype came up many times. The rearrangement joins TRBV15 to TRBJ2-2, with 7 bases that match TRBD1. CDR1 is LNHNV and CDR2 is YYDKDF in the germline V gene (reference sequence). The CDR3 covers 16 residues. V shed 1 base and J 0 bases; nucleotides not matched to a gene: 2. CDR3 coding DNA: TGTGCCACCAGCAGAGGCCAGGGGGCGAACACCGGGGAGCTGTTTTTT. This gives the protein CATSRGQGANTGELFF.